A single T cell receptor beta chain is shown here with its context. As yet, its antigen is unknown. The source of the sample is a study of shared clonotypes between healthy human individuals. V was shortened by 7 bases and J by 0 bases, with 14 bases between the two germline ends. This CDR3 has 15 residues. Per germline, CDR1 SGHRS and CDR2 YFSETQ. Using immunoSEQ multiplex PCR, the repertoire was profiled, and TCRdb retains in-frame clones only, with some absent. The sample has 110,000 or so clones; approximately 70% are singletons. General study results and limits: Relative to clonotypes present in all four donors, those not shared had lower generation probabilities.

The chain uses TRBV5-1 and TRBJ2-1, with D perhaps TRBD2 (6 bases). The sequencing sample was made of memory CD8+ T cells sorted from blood. Stated subset: CD45RO+ cells pooled with CCR7-negative TemRA cells. The source of this sequence is a woman younger than 45 in good health. CDR3 residues: CASAGDSSSYNEQFF. In nucleotides, the CDR3 is TGCGCCAGCGCCGGGGACTCCAGCTCCTACAATGAGCAGTTCTTC. Combining the CDR3 with reference TRBV5-1 and TRBJ2-1 gives the whole variable domain KAGVTQTPRYLIKTRGQQVTLSCSPISGHRSVSWYQQTPGQGLQFLFEYFSETQRNKGNFPGRFSGRQFSNSRSEMNVSTLELGDSALYLCASAGDSSSYNEQFFGPGTRLTVL.